The 10 T cell receptor beta chains below were found in one sample sequenced in a study of molecular identifiers for immune sequencing clone quantification. TCRdb reprocessed the PCR reads via MiXCR and lists one record per CDR3 protein. Of a few hundred thousand distinct CDR3 sequences in the sample, over 20% are singletons; the top ten hold approximately 0.8%. Sequenced: naive CD8+ T cells from blood, with Jurkat cell RNA spiked in. Subset described: FACS-sorted CD8+CD4-CCR7+CD45RA+ naive T cells. The receptors were sampled from a human donor in good health. Some libraries in this study had Jurkat cell RNA spiked in.

A few counts support this clonotype. V and J are TRBV6-4 and TRBJ1-1, with TRBD1 as a possible D gene (6 bases). Trimming pared 6 bases from V and 0 bases from J, leaving 11 bases between. The CDR3 runs 14 residues. Germline V gene data show CDR1 as MRHNA and CDR2 as SNTAGT. The CDR3 DNA sequence: TGTGCCAGCAGCGGACAGAGAATGAACACTGAAGCTTTCTTT. Translated: CASSGQRMNTEAFF.

The sample holds many counts of this clonotype. This rearrangement joins TRBV27 to TRBJ1-1; D is undetermined. The V gene's germline CDR1 is MNHEY and CDR2 SMNVEV (reference sequence). The CDR3 has 15 residues. Trimming removed 7 bases from V and 4 bases from J, with 19 bases in between. The CDR3 coding sequence is TGTGCCAGCATCGGGGAAGGTAACCGGAGCACTGAAGCTTTCTTT. As protein: CASIGEGNRSTEAFF.

This clonotype was detected a few times. The CDR3 sequence: CASSLELAGVAGELFF. The CDR3 coding sequence is TGTGCCAGCAGCTTAGAGCTAGCGGGAGTGGCCGGGGAGCTGTTTTTT. The V and J genes are TRBV11-1 and TRBJ2-2, with TRBD2 identical over 10 bases. Trimming at V came to 1 base and at J to 6 bases, leaving 5 bases not matched to a gene. The CDR3 is made up of 16 amino acids. Per the germline V gene, CDR1 is SGHAT and CDR2 is FQDESV (reference sequence).

The chain links TRBV2 to TRBJ2-3; tentative D call: TRBD1 (5 bases). The germline V gene has CDR1 SNHLY and CDR2 FYNNEI. The CDR3 length is 14 residues. The germline V and J ends were trimmed by 4 bases and 3 bases, with 11 bases remaining between them. The CDR3 bases are TGTGCCAGCAGTGCGGTCAGGGAAACAGATACGCAGTATTTT. Translation gives CASSAVRETDTQYF.

This clonotype was found many times. The chain couples TRBV4-3 to TRBJ1-1; 11 bases are shared with TRBD1. Germline CDR1 reads LGHNA; CDR2 reads YSLEER. CDR3 length: 14 residues. Trimming at V came to 4 bases and at J to 5 bases, leaving 3 bases not matched to a gene. CDR3 region: CASSPDRGPTEAFF. The CDR3 nucleotides are TGCGCCAGCAGCCCGGACAGGGGGCCAACTGAAGCTTTCTTT.

The rearrangement joins TRBV10-1 to TRBJ2-2; possibly TRBD1 for D (5 bases). The germline CDR1 and CDR2 sequences are WNHNN and SYGVQD (reference sequence). V lost 4 bases to trimming and J lost 2 bases, with 8 bases between them. The CDR3 length is 14 residues. DNA of the CDR3: TGCGCCAGCAGTGGTGGACAAAACACCGGGGAGCTGTTTTTT. Its translation is CASSGGQNTGELFF.

This clonotype has only one observation. This could be a read error, since a much larger clone is one nucleotide away. J is TRBJ2-7 and V is TRBV6-5; D remains unclear. The CDR3 is 14 amino acids. CDR1 and CDR2 (germline): MNHEY, SVGAGI. CDR3: CASSYGHAGYGQYF. The CDR3 DNA reads TGTGCCAGCAGTTACGGGCACGCCGGCTACGGGCAGTACTTC.

The chain uses TRBV7-6 and TRBJ2-3; 8 bases align to TRBD2. Trimming cost V 1 base and J 0 bases; bases outside gene matches: 3. The CDR3 totals 16 residues. CDR1 is SGHVS and CDR2 is FNYEAQ in the germline V gene. CDR3 protein: CASSLGVAGSTDTQYF. The CDR3 coding sequence is TGTGCCAGCAGCTTAGGTGTAGCGGGAAGCACAGATACGCAGTATTTT.

This clonotype was recorded at least ten times. The J gene is TRBJ2-2, the V gene TRBV7-9; D remains unclear. CDR1 and CDR2 from the germline V gene are SEHNR and FQNEAQ (reference sequence). Trimming took off 3 bases at V and 0 bases at J, with 11 bases between the two ends. The CDR3 consists of 16 residues. This chain's CDR3 is CASSFPRETNTGELFF. CDR3 coding DNA: TGTGCCAGCAGCTTCCCACGAGAGACGAACACCGGGGAGCTGTTTTTT. The complete variable domain, with remaining parts taken from reference TRBV7-9 and TRBJ2-2, reads DTGVSQNPRHKITKRGQNVTFRCDPISEHNRLYWYRQTLGQGPEFLTYFQNEAQLEKSRLLSDRFSAERPKGSFSTLEIQRTEQGDSAMYLCASSFPRETNTGELFFGEGSRLTVL.

This clonotype has ten or more counts. The chain has TRBV28 and TRBJ2-5; no reliable D call. Germline CDR1 MDHEN, CDR2 SYDVKM. The CDR3 length is 13 residues. V lost 4 bases and J 5 bases, leaving 11 bases between the germline ends. The CDR3 is CASSSRDAETQYF. The CDR3 region has the DNA TGTGCCAGCAGTTCAAGGGATGCGGAGACCCAGTACTTC.